This T cell receptor beta chain was identified in a study of T cell responses to AZD1222 COVID-19 vaccine. As regards this clone: Its antigen remains unidentified.

Here immunoSEQ multiplex PCR was the method, and the copy in TCRdb shows in-frame clones only, minus some. The data show approximately 110,000 clones, around 89% seen once. Trimming cost V 5 bases and J 7 bases, with 12 bases left between them. CDR1 is MNHEY, CDR2 SVGEGT, per germline. The length of the CDR3 is 12 residues. Study outcomes and limitations: Donors were chiefly white British, with a greater number of females, and clonal diversity was perhaps underestimated.

The TCR sequence derives from an adult in good health. Source: peripheral blood, taken on day 0 of AZD1222 vaccination. The J gene is TRBJ2-7, the V gene TRBV6-2 or TRBV6-3; D is ambiguous. DNA of the CDR3: TGTGCCAGCAGTATCCAGTGGGGAGAGCAGTACTTC. This gives the protein CASSIQWGEQYF.